This T cell receptor beta chain emerged from a study of cytomegalovirus exposure and HLA in healthy donors. For the study at large: Roughly 85 million unique TCRs from HLA-typed donors made up an early data release. Findings and limits, study-wide: TCR beta chains associated with HLA were, in a later analysis, more clonally expanded than equally common others. The listing of 150 to 200 TCR beta chains classed them as cytomegalovirus-associated.

This clone was recorded a few times. The target antigen is unknown. Trimming took off 1 base at V and 3 bases at J, with 9 bases between the two ends. The CDR3 totals 14 residues. CDR1 is LGHNA and CDR2 is YSLEER in the germline V gene. PCR involved 60 Vbeta and 13 Jbeta primers. The repertoire was sequenced with immunoSEQ multiplex PCR; TCRdb's copy has only in-frame clones and lacks some. The table includes 150,000 to 200,000 clones, just under 80% detected once. The origin of this receptor is a woman aged 30 to 39 in good health and CMV-seropositive. The chain carries TRBV4-3 and TRBJ1-1; D possibly corresponds to TRBD1 (6 bases). Sequences were obtained from PBMCs. The DNA for the CDR3 is TGCGCCAGCAGCCAAGTGCAGGGGCACACTGAAGCTTTCTTT. It is translated as CASSQVQGHTEAFF.